This entry describes one TCR beta chain. The sample is drawn from a study of blood T cell repertoires in COVID-19. Study information: Acute and convalescent COVID-19 specimens originated in the United States, Italy and Spain.

Sequencing was performed with immunoSEQ multiplex PCR; in TCRdb, only in-frame clones are kept and a portion is missing. This table holds over 200,000 clones, approximately 80% found once. Germline V gene sequence: CDR1 SGHRS, CDR2 YFSETQ. The CDR3 is 14 amino acids. Trimming removed 4 bases from V and 5 bases from J; junction bases left unmatched: 4. The sequence derives from a woman of 80 years or more with COVID-19, enrolled during active disease. The chain employs TRBV5-1 and TRBJ1-4, with 8 bases fitting TRBD1. The sequenced material came from peripheral blood. The CDR3 spells CASSQQGANEKLFF. The DNA of the CDR3 is TGCGCCAGCAGCCAGCAGGGGGCGAATGAAAAACTGTTTTTT. The full variable domain, with the rest looked up from reference TRBV5-1 and TRBJ1-4, is KAGVTQTPRYLIKTRGQQVTLSCSPISGHRSVSWYQQTPGQGLQFLFEYFSETQRNKGNFPGRFSGRQFSNSRSEMNVSTLELGDSALYLCASSQQGANEKLFFGSGTQLSVL.